The source of this T cell receptor beta chain is a study of blood T cells in healthy people across ages. V lost 10 bases and J 0 bases, leaving 10 bases between the germline ends. Germline V CDR1 and CDR2: MDHEN, SYDVKM. There are 14 residues in the CDR3. The authors ran a second PCR of about 6 to 11 cycles using a sample-barcoded 5' primer and a J-beta primer mix. TCRdb processed the 5' RACE reads anew with MiXCR; each CDR3 protein has one entry. The repertoire has a few hundred thousand distinct CDR3 sequences, about a quarter of them found once; the top ten carry over 3.5%. This clonotype was detected a few times. The same data also contributed to another study, on T cells of mothers and their children. Per that study: Evidence of persistent microchimeric T cell clones was absent.

Specimen: blood. This TCR derives from a boy between 2 and 10 years old in good health. The chain is built from TRBV28 and TRBJ2-6; a weak D match, TRBD1 (5 bases). CDR3 coding DNA: TGTGCCATACGACAGTCCTCTGGGGCCAACGTCCTGACTTTC. The encoded protein is CAIRQSSGANVLTF.